This entry lists 15 T cell receptor beta chains sequenced from one sample in a study of neurological immune-mediated disorders. Time point defined: longitudinal time-point 2. TCRdb re-analysed the 5' RACE reads in MiXCR, keeping a single row per CDR3 protein. Of 100,000 or so distinct CDR3 sequences in the sample, around 14% were seen once. Sequences were obtained from PBMCs. The receptors originated from a female donor with HTLV-1-associated myelopathy (HAM/TSP).

This clonotype appeared a few times. The chain joins TRBV20-1 to TRBJ2-1; 9 positions match TRBD1. Per germline, CDR1 DFQATT and CDR2 SNEGSKA (reference sequence). The CDR3 has 14 residues. The V segment lost 7 bases and the J segment 4 bases; nucleotides outside the gene matches: 8. The CDR3 DNA follows: TGCAGTGGTGAGGACAGGGGAGGGTACAATGAGCAGTTCTTC. Translation gives CSGEDRGGYNEQFF.

This clonotype was picked up many times. The CDR3 loop is CASANWWTQAMNTEAFF. In DNA form, the CDR3 reads TGTGCCAGCGCAAACTGGTGGACCCAGGCCATGAACACTGAAGCTTTCTTT. V usage is TRBV6-5 and J usage is TRBJ1-1; D call uncertain. V was shortened by 8 bases and J by 0 bases, with 22 bases between the two germline ends. The germline V gene has CDR1 MNHEY and CDR2 SVGAGI. The CDR3 has 17 amino acids.

The chain employs TRBV6-2 or TRBV6-3 and TRBJ1-6; D not certain. V lost 2 bases and J lost 3, with 14 bases in between. This CDR3 has 17 residues. Looked up from germline, CDR1 is MNHEY and CDR2 is SVGEGT. CDR3 residues: CASSYRLQGFYNSPLHF. As DNA, the CDR3 is TGTGCCAGCAGTTACCGTCTCCAAGGATTCTATAATTCACCCCTCCACTTT.

This clonotype was seen at least ten times. The CDR3 reads CASSSELDNEQFF. CDR3 coding DNA: TGTGCCAGCAGCTCAGAATTGGACAATGAGCAGTTCTTC. The chain couples TRBV12-3 or TRBV12-4 to TRBJ2-1; D is undetermined. V gave up 6 bases and J gave up 5 bases, with 11 bases separating them. CDR3 length equals 13 residues.

The table lists this clonotype with many counts. The gene calls are TRBV5-1 and TRBJ2-1; TRBD2 agrees at 8 bases. Germline lookup yields CDR1 SGHRS and CDR2 YFSETQ. The CDR3 extends over 18 amino acids. The J segment lost 0 bases and the V segment lost 4 bases, leaving 12 bases of the junction unmatched. The CDR3 is CASSPNTPGGISYNEQFF. CDR3 bases: TGCGCCAGCAGCCCAAATACCCCGGGGGGGATCTCCTACAATGAGCAGTTCTTC. The entire variable domain, with the rest obtained from reference TRBV5-1 and TRBJ2-1, is as follows: KAGVTQTPRYLIKTRGQQVTLSCSPISGHRSVSWYQQTPGQGLQFLFEYFSETQRNKGNFPGRFSGRQFSNSRSEMNVSTLELGDSALYLCASSPNTPGGISYNEQFFGPGTRLTVL.

Concerning this clonotype: It may be a read error: a sequence one base away is much more abundant. The CDR3 spells CASSLELGLGWDIQYF. DNA for the CDR3: TGTGCCAGCAGCTTAGAGTTGGGGCTGGGGTGGGACATTCAGTACTTC. The chain combines TRBV7-2 with TRBJ2-4, with D perhaps matching TRBD1 (5 bases). Per germline, CDR1 SGHTA and CDR2 FQGNSA. Trimming took 1 base from V and 8 from J, leaving 18 bases between them. CDR3 length: 16 amino acids.

This clonotype appeared many times. V gene TRBV20-1 combines with J gene TRBJ2-5; unclear D gene. V lost 3 bases and J 1 base, leaving 9 bases between the germline ends. The CDR3 has 13 residues. CDR1 is DFQATT, CDR2 SNEGSKA, per germline (reference sequence). CDR3: CSARVTGQETQYF. CDR3 nucleotide sequence: TGCAGTGCTAGGGTGACGGGCCAAGAGACCCAGTACTTC.

This clonotype was recorded many times. J is TRBJ2-7 and V is TRBV28; weak D call: TRBD2 (6 bases). The CDR3 consists of 12 residues. Per germline, CDR1 MDHEN and CDR2 SYDVKM. Trimming cost V 11 bases and J 3 bases, with 14 bases left between them. CDR3 sequence (DNA): TGTGCCTGCACTAGCCACAACTACGAGCAGTACTTC. It specifies CACTSHNYEQYF.

This clonotype appeared a few times. The rearrangement links TRBV28 to TRBJ2-1; 7 bases agree with TRBD2. The germline V gene encodes CDR1 MDHEN and CDR2 SYDVKM. The CDR3 length is 13 residues. V shed 6 bases and J 6 bases; nucleotides not matched to a gene: 5. The CDR3 protein is CASSSGLLNEQFF. The CDR3 region has the DNA TGTGCCAGCAGCTCGGGACTACTCAATGAGCAGTTCTTC.

This clonotype was seen repeatedly, ten times or more. The CDR3 here is CASSLGQNTDTQYF. The CDR3 bases are TGCGCCAGCAGCTTGGGACAGAACACAGATACGCAGTATTTT. The chain is built from TRBV5-1 and TRBJ2-3, with a possible D match to TRBD1 (5 bases). Germline CDR1 and CDR2: SGHRS and YFSETQ. V lost 0 bases and J lost 2, with 7 bases in between. The CDR3 has 14 residues.

This clonotype came up once. A read error may account for a junction end that differs from germline. V gene TRBV5-1 combines with J gene TRBJ1-5; D not resolved. The CDR3 runs to 14 residues. The V gene's germline CDR1 is SGHRS and CDR2 YFSETQ. Here the CDR3 reads CSSSLGAVGQPQHF. The CDR3 DNA follows: TGCTCCAGCAGCTTGGGAGCGGTGGGCCAGCCCCAGCATTTT.

This clonotype was observed at least ten times. The CDR3: CSARVPGQGPDTQYF. The DNA of the CDR3 is TGCAGTGCTAGAGTACCGGGACAGGGGCCAGATACGCAGTATTTT. The chain links TRBV20-1 to TRBJ2-3; 10 bases match TRBD1. Per the germline V gene, CDR1 is DFQATT and CDR2 is SNEGSKA (reference sequence). J gave up 4 bases and V 1 base, and 5 bases lay outside the gene matches. This CDR3 has 15 residues.

To note about this clonotype: Germline and junction disagree at one end, which may indicate a read error. V usage is TRBV4-2 and J usage is TRBJ2-2; D is unclear. This CDR3 spans 16 amino acids. Germline V gene sequence: CDR1 LGHNA, CDR2 YNFKEQ. CDR3 amino acids: CASSQDGRWANGELFF. The CDR3, as DNA: TGTGCTAGCAGCCAAGATGGCCGGTGGGCCAACGGGGAGCTGTTTTTT.

The chain has TRBV12-3 or TRBV12-4 and TRBJ2-2; TRBD1 or TRBD2 may be the D gene (6 bases each). The CDR3 sequence is 15 residues long. The V and J ends lost 7 bases and 7 bases respectively, with 19 bases between them. The CDR3 region has the DNA TGTGCCAGCACCCCGTGGGGGGCCTCGGGCGGGGAGCTGTTTTTT. It is translated as CASTPWGASGGELFF.

This clonotype was counted many times. The genes are TRBV12-3 or TRBV12-4 and TRBJ2-2; D not resolved. CDR3 length equals 12 residues. V lost 7 bases and J lost 3, with 6 bases in between. The CDR3: CASTVYTGELFF. The CDR3 nucleotides read TGTGCCAGCACCGTTTACACCGGGGAGCTGTTTTTT.